Listed below are T cell receptor beta chains from one sample, sequenced in a study of identical twins. Using its own MiXCR run on the 5' RACE reads, TCRdb lists one record per CDR3 protein. The sample lists around 680,000 distinct CDR3 sequences, around 8.3% occurring once. The data were also submitted as part of a second study, on yellow fever vaccine responses in identical twins.

The sample comprised PBMCs. The source is a young woman in good health. The CDR3 runs from the conserved cysteine through the conserved F or W. Each record gives: CDR3 length, V gene, J gene, clone size, CDR3 protein. Clone size is shown for a subset of rows, as once, few, many or a class of expanded clone.

14	TRBV6-2/TRBV6-3	TRBJ2-7	.	CASNLGTGSYEQYF
13	TRBV7-2	TRBJ2-1	.	CASSSPSFDEQFF
15	TRBV6-1	TRBJ2-1	few	CASSGTGFTYNEQFF
13	TRBV15	TRBJ1-5	.	CATSSGGGQPQHF
13	TRBV6-5	TRBJ1-2	.	CASSYQGMGGYTF
16	TRBV4-2	TRBJ2-1	.	CASSQDQAEPWGEQFF
16	TRBV12-3/TRBV12-4	TRBJ2-7	many	CASSATPGTGTYEQYF
16	TRBV15	TRBJ2-1	few	CATSSPGTGGYNEQFF
14	TRBV6-2/TRBV6-3	TRBJ2-7	.	CASIPTGTVYEQYF
15	TRBV25-1	TRBJ1-1	few	CASSDLTGSLTEAFF
14	TRBV7-2	TRBJ2-3	.	CASSLALGSDTQYF
18	TRBV6-2/TRBV6-3	TRBJ2-1	few	CASSYSPSGRAPYNEQFF
16	TRBV20-1	TRBJ2-1	.	CSARGAETSGVAEQFF
19	TRBV5-1	TRBJ2-2	few	CASSAGQGALLPNTGELFF
13	TRBV5-1	TRBJ1-2	many	CASSPGQSYGYTF
14	TRBV15	TRBJ1-2	.	CATSRAGGSGGYTF
21	TRBV11-2	TRBJ2-6	many	CASSRGSGQGAILSGANVLTF
15	TRBV5-1	TRBJ2-5	many	CASSFSDLGGETQYF
15	TRBV7-2	TRBJ2-7	few	CASSHPAGGNYEQYF
14	TRBV12-3/TRBV12-4	TRBJ2-7	many	CASSLMGGGPEQYF
14	TRBV7-2	TRBJ2-5	many	CASSRQTGEETQYF
16	TRBV29-1	TRBJ2-6	many	CSVEGYRAAGANVLTF
15	TRBV14	TRBJ2-3	many	CASSLSLPSTDTQYF
18	TRBV29-1	TRBJ2-3	many	CSVALILGAGAGSDTQYF
18	TRBV14	TRBJ2-6	few	CASSQVQGPTSGANVLTF
15	TRBV25-1	TRBJ1-1	.	CASSRSGTVNTVAFF
15	TRBV2	TRBJ2-5	.	CASSVGGTGKETQYF
20	TRBV5-4	TRBJ2-6	.	CASSLDRGRLDPSGANVLTF
16	TRBV20-1	TRBJ2-2	few	CSAAIREKFNTGELFF
14	TRBV7-7	TRBJ2-5	few	CASSPGTSAETQYF